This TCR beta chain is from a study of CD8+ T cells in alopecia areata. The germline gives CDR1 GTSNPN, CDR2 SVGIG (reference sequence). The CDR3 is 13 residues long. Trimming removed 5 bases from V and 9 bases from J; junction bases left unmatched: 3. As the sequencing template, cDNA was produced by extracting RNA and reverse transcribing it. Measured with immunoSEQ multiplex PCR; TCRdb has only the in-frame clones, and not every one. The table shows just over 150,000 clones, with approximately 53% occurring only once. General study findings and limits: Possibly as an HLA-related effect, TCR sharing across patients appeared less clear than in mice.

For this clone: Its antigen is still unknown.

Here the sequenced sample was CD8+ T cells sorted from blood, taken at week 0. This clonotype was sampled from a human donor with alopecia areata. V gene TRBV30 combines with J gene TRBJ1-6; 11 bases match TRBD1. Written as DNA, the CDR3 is TGTGCCTGGCACGGGACAGGGGGTTCACCCCTCCACTTT. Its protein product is CAWHGTGGSPLHF.